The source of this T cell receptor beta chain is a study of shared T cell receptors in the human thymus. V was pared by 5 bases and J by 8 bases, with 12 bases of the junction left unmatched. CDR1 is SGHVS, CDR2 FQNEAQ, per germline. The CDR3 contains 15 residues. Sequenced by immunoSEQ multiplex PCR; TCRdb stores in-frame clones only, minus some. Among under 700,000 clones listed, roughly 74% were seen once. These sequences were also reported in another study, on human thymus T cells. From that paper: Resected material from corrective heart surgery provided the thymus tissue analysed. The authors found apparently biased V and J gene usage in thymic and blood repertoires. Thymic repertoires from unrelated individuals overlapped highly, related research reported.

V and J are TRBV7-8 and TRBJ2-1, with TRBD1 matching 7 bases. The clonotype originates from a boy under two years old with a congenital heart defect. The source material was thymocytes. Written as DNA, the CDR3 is TGTGCCAGCAGCCCAGTCGGGGACAGACGTCATGAGCAGTTCTTC. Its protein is CASSPVGDRRHEQFF. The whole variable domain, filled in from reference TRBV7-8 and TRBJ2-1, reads GAGVSQSPRYKVAKRGQDVALRCDPISGHVSLFWYQQALGQGPEFLTYFQNEAQLDKSGLPSDRFFAERPEGSVSTLKIQRTQQEDSAVYLCASSPVGDRRHEQFFGPGTRLTVL.